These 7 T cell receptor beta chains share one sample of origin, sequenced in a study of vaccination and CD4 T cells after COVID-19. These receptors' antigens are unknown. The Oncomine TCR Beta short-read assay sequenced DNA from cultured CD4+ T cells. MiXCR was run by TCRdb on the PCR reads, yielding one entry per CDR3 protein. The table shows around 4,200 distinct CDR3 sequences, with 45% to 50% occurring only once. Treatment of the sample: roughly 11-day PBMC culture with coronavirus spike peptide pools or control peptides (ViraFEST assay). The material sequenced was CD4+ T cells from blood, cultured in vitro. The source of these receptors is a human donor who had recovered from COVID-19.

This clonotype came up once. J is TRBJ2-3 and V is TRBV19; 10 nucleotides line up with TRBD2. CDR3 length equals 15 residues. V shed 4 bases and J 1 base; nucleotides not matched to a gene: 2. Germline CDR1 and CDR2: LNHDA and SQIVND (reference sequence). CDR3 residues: CASSTTSGGTDTQYF. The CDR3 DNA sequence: TGTGCCAGTAGTACAACTAGCGGGGGCACAGATACGCAGTATTTT.

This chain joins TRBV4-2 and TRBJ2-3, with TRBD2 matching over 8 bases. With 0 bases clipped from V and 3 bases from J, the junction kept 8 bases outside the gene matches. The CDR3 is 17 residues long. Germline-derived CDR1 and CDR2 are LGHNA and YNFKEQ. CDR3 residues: CASSQDSGGGGTDTQYF. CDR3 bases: TGTGCCAGCAGCCAAGACTCTGGGGGCGGGGGGACAGATACGCAGTATTTT.

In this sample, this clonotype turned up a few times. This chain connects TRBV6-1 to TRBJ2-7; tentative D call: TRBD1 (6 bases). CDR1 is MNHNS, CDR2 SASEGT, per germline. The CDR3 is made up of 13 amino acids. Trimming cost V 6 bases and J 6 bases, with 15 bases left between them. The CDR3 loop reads CASSPYRAGEQYF. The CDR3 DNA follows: TGTGCCAGCAGCCCGTACAGGGCAGGCGAGCAGTACTTC.

This CDR3 is CASSFYRIPLAGGGYEQYF. The CDR3 DNA reads TGTGCCAGCAGCTTCTACCGGATCCCTCTCGCGGGGGGGGGCTACGAGCAGTACTTC. J is TRBJ2-7 and V is TRBV7-8; 9 bases map to TRBD2. Germline CDR1 reads SGHVS; CDR2 reads FQNEAQ. The J segment lost 3 bases and the V segment lost 3 bases, leaving 18 bases of the junction unmatched. The length of the CDR3 is 19 residues.

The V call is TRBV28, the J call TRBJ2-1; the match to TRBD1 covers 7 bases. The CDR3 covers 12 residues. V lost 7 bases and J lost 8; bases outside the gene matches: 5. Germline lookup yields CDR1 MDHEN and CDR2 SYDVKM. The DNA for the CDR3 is TGTGCCAGCATCGACAGGGTACATGAGCAGTTCTTC. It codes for CASIDRVHEQFF.

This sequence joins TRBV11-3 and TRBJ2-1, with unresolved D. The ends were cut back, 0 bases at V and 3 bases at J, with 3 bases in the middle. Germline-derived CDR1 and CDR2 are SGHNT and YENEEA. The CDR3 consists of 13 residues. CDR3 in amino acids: CASSLDVYNEQFF. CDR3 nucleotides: TGTGCCAGCAGCTTAGATGTCTACAATGAGCAGTTCTTC. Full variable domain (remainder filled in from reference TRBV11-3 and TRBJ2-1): EAGVVQSPRYKIIEKKQPVAFWCNPISGHNTLYWYLQNLGQGPELLIRYENEEAVDDSQLPKDRFSAERLKGVDSTLKIQPAELGDSAVYLCASSLDVYNEQFFGPGTRLTVL.

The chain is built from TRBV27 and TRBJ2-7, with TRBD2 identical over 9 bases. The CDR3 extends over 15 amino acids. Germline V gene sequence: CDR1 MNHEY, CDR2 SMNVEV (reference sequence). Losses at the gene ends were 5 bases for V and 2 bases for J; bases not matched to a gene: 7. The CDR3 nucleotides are TGTGCCAGCAGTCCCAGCGGGAGGTCGCCCTACGAGCAGTACTTC. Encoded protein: CASSPSGRSPYEQYF.